The 19 T cell receptor beta chains given below trace back to one sample, sequenced in a study of blood T cell repertoires in COVID-19. Measured with immunoSEQ multiplex PCR; TCRdb has only the in-frame clones, and not every one. The data show some 200,000 clones, roughly nine tenths seen once. The sample comprised PBMCs or T cells enriched from blood (not recorded which). The receptors come from a woman in her 50s in a cohort exposed to, infected with or recovered from COVID-19 (not recorded which).

The genes are TRBV28 and TRBJ2-5; the match to TRBD1 covers 9 bases. Germline CDR1 MDHEN, CDR2 SYDVKM. V was clipped by 6 bases and J by 3 bases; unmatched bases: 11. The CDR3 consists of 16 residues. The DNA of the CDR3 is TGTGCCAGCAGCTTGGTGGGACAGGGAGTGGAAGAGACCCAGTACTTC. The encoded protein is CASSLVGQGVEETQYF.

The J gene is TRBJ2-1, the V gene TRBV30; D is unclear. The germline V and J ends were trimmed by 4 bases and 8 bases, with 6 bases remaining between them. Germline loops: CDR1 GTSNPN, CDR2 SVGIG (reference sequence). The CDR3 covers 10 residues. The CDR3 is CAWKSHEQFF. CDR3 DNA: TGTGCCTGGAAAAGCCATGAGCAGTTCTTC.

V gene TRBV5-1 combines with J gene TRBJ2-5, with D tentatively TRBD1 (5 bases). The CDR3 is 14 residues long. Germline V gene sequence: CDR1 SGHRS, CDR2 YFSETQ. Trimming removed 3 bases at V and 4 bases at J, with 13 bases between. The CDR3: CASSSGRGRETQYF. The CDR3 DNA sequence: TGCGCCAGCAGCTCTGGAAGGGGCAGAGAGACCCAGTACTTC.

This clone was counted once. V gene TRBV4-3 combines with J gene TRBJ2-3, with TRBD1 as a possible D gene (6 bases). Per the germline V gene, CDR1 is LGHNA and CDR2 is YSLEER. This CDR3 is built from 15 residues. The germline V and J ends were trimmed by 1 base and 5 bases, with 13 bases remaining between them. The CDR3 nucleotides are TGCGCCAGCAGCCAAGGCCAGGTACAGGGAGATACGCAGTATTTT. Protein product: CASSQGQVQGDTQYF.

The J gene is TRBJ1-6, the V gene TRBV9, with unresolved D. Germline V gene data show CDR1 as SGDLS and CDR2 as YYNGEE. The CDR3 is made up of 12 amino acids. The V gene lost 3 bases and the J gene lost 7 bases, with 5 bases spanning the gap. The DNA of the CDR3 is TGTGCCAGCAGCGCACTAAATTCACCCCTCCACTTT. Its protein product is CASSALNSPLHF.

CDR3 DNA: TGTGCCAGCAGGCCGACAGGGGAGTTTGGCTACACCTTC. Translating gives CASRPTGEFGYTF. The chain employs TRBV28 and TRBJ1-2; 8 bases are a match to TRBD1. The germline gives CDR1 MDHEN, CDR2 SYDVKM. This CDR3 is built from 13 residues. The V and J ends lost 6 bases and 7 bases, in that order; junction bases with no gene match: 7.

V and J are TRBV3-1 (or the pseudogene TRBV3-2) and TRBJ2-1; TRBD2 aligns across 9 bases. The V gene end was trimmed by 4 bases and the J gene end by 4 bases; junction bases not matched to a gene: 2. This CDR3 is built from 14 residues. Germline CDR1 reads LGHDT; CDR2 reads YNNKEL (reference sequence). As DNA, the CDR3 is TGTGCCAGCAGCCCGCTAGCGGGGTACAATGAGCAGTTCTTC. Amino acid sequence: CASSPLAGYNEQFF.

A single count supports this clone. V usage is TRBV5-6 and J usage is TRBJ2-3, with D possibly being TRBD1 (8 bases). CDR1 is SGHDT and CDR2 is YYEEEE in the germline V gene. The ends were cut back, 2 bases at V and 4 bases at J, with 14 bases in the middle. The CDR3 spans 15 residues. CDR3 amino acids: CASSFRQGRADTQYF. The DNA for the CDR3 is TGTGCCAGCAGCTTTAGACAGGGGAGGGCAGATACGCAGTATTTT.

The CDR3 DNA sequence: TGTGCCAGCAGCCCGAGATCGGGACAGGGCCCCGAGCAGTACTTC. This encodes CASSPRSGQGPEQYF. The rearrangement joins TRBV5-5 to TRBJ2-7; TRBD1 agrees at 9 bases. CDR1 and CDR2 (germline): SGHKS, YYEKEE (reference sequence). The length of the CDR3 is 15 residues. Trimming cost V 4 bases and J 6 bases; bases outside gene matches: 11.

V usage is TRBV6-6 and J usage is TRBJ2-5; weak D call: TRBD2 (7 bases). The germline gives CDR1 MNHNY, CDR2 SVGAGI (reference sequence). V shed 2 bases and J shed 1 base, with 14 bases lying between them. The CDR3 has 16 residues. The chain's CDR3 is CASSYRAGAAQETQYF. In DNA form, the CDR3 reads TGTGCCAGCAGTTACCGGGCGGGGGCAGCCCAAGAGACCCAGTACTTC.

V and J are TRBV27 and TRBJ2-6, with D uncertain. V lost 5 bases to trimming and J lost 0 bases, with 5 bases between them. Per the germline V gene, CDR1 is MNHEY and CDR2 is SMNVEV (reference sequence). The CDR3 totals 14 residues. CDR3 DNA: TGTGCCAGCAGTCCCCGCTCTGGGGCCAACGTCCTGACTTTC. Its protein is CASSPRSGANVLTF.

V gene TRBV7-6 combines with J gene TRBJ2-2; the match to TRBD2 covers 11 bases. The CDR3 is made up of 15 amino acids. V was clipped by 7 bases and J by 6 bases; unmatched bases: 7. Germline V gene sequence: CDR1 SGHVS, CDR2 FNYEAQ. CDR3 sequence reads: CASTGVAGGPGELFF. As DNA, the CDR3 is TGTGCCAGCACCGGGGTAGCGGGGGGGCCCGGGGAGCTGTTTTTT.

The J gene is TRBJ2-3, the V gene TRBV7-3, with D possibly matching TRBD2 (6 bases). Germline V CDR1 and CDR2: SGHTA, FQGTGA. The CDR3 loop spans 14 amino acids. Trimming stripped 5 bases from V and 4 bases from J, with 13 bases between. The CDR3 region has the DNA TGTGCCAGCAGCCTAGGAGGGGCCGCAGATACGCAGTATTTT. Translated, it gives CASSLGGAADTQYF.

The chain has TRBV19 and TRBJ2-3; TRBD2 aligns across 7 bases. V gave up 8 bases and J gave up 3 bases; unmatched junction bases: 8. The CDR3 covers 14 residues. CDR1 LNHDA and CDR2 SQIVND come from the germline V gene (reference sequence). In nucleotides, the CDR3 is TGTGCCAGTGAAGGGAGGGGTGGGACAGATACGCAGTATTTT. Encoded protein: CASEGRGGTDTQYF. Full variable domain (missing parts from reference TRBV19 and TRBJ2-3): DGGITQSPKYLFRKEGQNVTLSCEQNLNHDAMYWYRQDPGQGLRLIYYSQIVNDFQKGDIAEGYSVSREKKESFPLTVTSAQKNPTAFYLCASEGRGGTDTQYFGPGTRLTVL.

This chain connects TRBV27 to TRBJ1-2; TRBD1 might be the D (5 bases). The V end lost 5 bases, the J end lost 0 bases, and 7 bases lay between the germline ends. Germline V CDR1 and CDR2: MNHEY, SMNVEV (reference sequence). This CDR3 has 13 amino acids. The CDR3 is CASSPQANYGYTF. CDR3 in DNA: TGTGCCAGCAGTCCACAGGCTAACTATGGCTACACCTTC.

This rearrangement joins TRBV7-6 to TRBJ2-1, with TRBD2 matching over 8 bases. In germline, CDR1 is SGHVS, CDR2 FNYEAQ. CDR3 length: 15 residues. V shed 0 bases and J 10 bases; nucleotides not matched to a gene: 8. The CDR3 reads CASSLAPGGPWEQFF. CDR3 DNA sequence: TGTGCCAGCAGCTTAGCGCCGGGGGGGCCATGGGAGCAGTTCTTC. The full variable domain, in which reference TRBV7-6 and TRBJ2-1 provide the parts outside the CDR3, is GAGVSQSPRYKVTKRGQDVALRCDPISGHVSLYWYRQALGQGPEFLTYFNYEAQQDKSGLPNDRFSAERPEGSISTLTIQRTEQRDSAMYRCASSLAPGGPWEQFFGPGTRLTVL.

V usage is TRBV5-4 and J usage is TRBJ2-7, with 7 bases fitting TRBD2. This CDR3 has 16 residues. Germline values: CDR1 SGHNT, CDR2 YYREEE (reference sequence). With 1 base clipped from V and 0 bases from J, the junction kept 7 bases outside the gene matches. The CDR3 coding sequence is TGTGCCAGCAGCTTGTCTGGCGGGGGAATCTCCTACGAGCAGTACTTC. This codes for CASSLSGGGISYEQYF.

The rearrangement uses TRBV14 and TRBJ1-5; D unresolved. Per germline, CDR1 SGHDN and CDR2 FVKESK. The CDR3 is 12 residues long. Trimming left V 0 bases short and J 9 bases short, with 6 bases between. CDR3 DNA sequence: TGTGCCAGCAGCCAAGAGGGAGGGCCCCAGCATTTT. Residues: CASSQEGGPQHF. The full variable domain, with the rest looked up from reference TRBV14 and TRBJ1-5, is EAGVTQFPSHSVIEKGQTVTLRCDPISGHDNLYWYRRVMGKEIKFLLHFVKESKQDESGMPNNRFLAERTGGTYSTLKVQPAELEDSGVYFCASSQEGGPQHFGDGTRLSIL.

A few counts support this clone. The chain is built from TRBV24-1 and TRBJ2-1; D perhaps matches TRBD2 (5 bases). Germline CDR1 is KGHDR and CDR2 is SFDVKD. This CDR3 is 16 amino acids long. V shed 8 bases and J shed 0 bases, with 16 bases lying between them. CDR3 nucleotides: TGTGCCACCACCTCGTCCCTAGCTGACTCCTACAATGAGCAGTTCTTC. This sequence encodes CATTSSLADSYNEQFF.